Described below is a single T cell receptor beta chain sequence and its context. The data derive from a study of blood T cell repertoires in COVID-19. The germline V gene encodes CDR1 SGDLS and CDR2 YYNGEE. The CDR3 totals 14 residues. The V end was cut by 4 bases, the J end by 8 bases, with 15 bases between. Sequenced by immunoSEQ multiplex PCR; TCRdb stores in-frame clones only, minus some. This table has some 300,000 clones, approximately 84% appearing once. Enrolled through a virtual design, the participants were between about 18 and 100 years of age and came from 24 US areas. Participants' own reports of clinical history determined their cohort assignment.

The chain employs TRBV9 and TRBJ1-4, with a possible D match to TRBD1 (5 bases). Sequenced material: PBMCs or T cells enriched from blood (not recorded which). The clonotype comes from a woman in her twenties or thirties who had recovered from COVID-19. CDR3 region: CASSTTGAKEKLFF. The CDR3 region has the DNA TGTGCCAGCAGCACAACAGGAGCAAAGGAAAAACTGTTTTTT.